One and the same sample provided the 25 T cell receptor beta chains below, sequenced in a study of T cell repertoires in cytomegalovirus infection. TCRdb re-called the reads through MiXCR, storing one row per CDR3 protein. Among 450,000 to 550,000 distinct CDR3 sequences listed, 16% were seen once. The sample was CD8+ T cells from PBMCs. The receptors come from a human donor in good health (CMV status not recorded). Some clones in this sample may be carry-over from other donors' samples.

This clonotype was recorded many times. The chain couples TRBV5-6 to TRBJ2-3; D may match TRBD1 or TRBD2 (6 bases each). This CDR3 has 16 residues. Trimming removed 3 bases from V and 6 bases from J, with 20 bases in between. The germline V gene encodes CDR1 SGHDT and CDR2 YYEEEE. CDR3 sequence: CASSSSGAGSRDTQYF. The CDR3 nucleotides are TGTGCCAGCAGCTCCTCGGGGGCGGGGAGCAGGGATACGCAGTATTTT.

This clonotype has a handful of counts. The chain is built from TRBV20-1 and TRBJ1-2, with D perhaps TRBD1 (6 bases). This CDR3 has 20 residues. Per the germline V gene, CDR1 is DFQATT and CDR2 is SNEGSKA (reference sequence). Trimming took off 0 bases at V and 6 bases at J, with 32 bases between the two ends. In DNA, the CDR3 is TGCAGTGCTAGAGATCCCCCACAGGGTTCCTCACCAACCGAGACGAATGGCTACACCTTC. Its translation: CSARDPPQGSSPTETNGYTF.

This clonotype showed up many times. V usage is TRBV12-3 or TRBV12-4 and J usage is TRBJ2-5; D is possibly TRBD1 (6 bases). The CDR3 runs to 15 residues. Trimming shortened V by 3 bases and J by 1 base, and 12 bases separated the two germline ends. This chain's CDR3 is CASSFGQGIQETQYF. CDR3 nucleotide sequence: TGTGCCAGCAGTTTCGGCCAGGGGATCCAAGAGACCCAGTACTTC.

Points on this clonotype: Possible read error: a much larger clone is one base away. The V call is TRBV4-1, the J call TRBJ1-1; D remains unclear. CDR1 MGHRA and CDR2 YSYEKL come from the germline V gene. This CDR3 is built from 15 residues. CDR3 loop: CASSQDVGRWTESFF. Written as DNA, the CDR3 is TGCGCCAGCAGCCAAGACGTCGGGAGGTGGACTGAATCTTTCTTT.

J is TRBJ2-7 and V is TRBV5-4; D may match TRBD1 or TRBD2 (6 bases each). Germline assignment: CDR1 SGHNT and CDR2 YYREEE (reference sequence). This CDR3 spans 15 amino acids. Between the trimmed V and J ends, which lost 4 bases and 9 bases, there was a span of 23 bases. CDR3 amino acids: CASSSRQDRHGGQYF. CDR3 nucleotides: TGTGCCAGCAGCAGCAGACAGGACCGCCACGGGGGGCAGTACTTC.

J is TRBJ1-2 and V is TRBV27, with D perhaps matching TRBD1 (5 bases). The CDR3 consists of 15 residues. V dropped 4 bases and J dropped 6 bases, with 18 bases sitting between them. Per germline, CDR1 MNHEY and CDR2 SMNVEV (reference sequence). The CDR3 nucleotides read TGTGCCAGCAGTTCTAACCCGCGCCGGACAAATGGCTACACCTTC. Translated, it gives CASSSNPRRTNGYTF.

This clonotype appeared once. The J gene is TRBJ1-2, the V gene TRBV6-5; D is perhaps TRBD1 (6 bases). This CDR3 has 16 amino acids. V dropped 5 bases and J dropped 2 bases, with 18 bases sitting between them. Per germline, CDR1 MNHEY and CDR2 SVGAGI. The DNA of the CDR3 is TGTGCCAGCAGTCGGTTTGCGGGGGCGCGGAACTATGGCTACACCTTC. Translation gives CASSRFAGARNYGYTF.

This clonotype has a handful of counts. This chain connects TRBV10-3 to TRBJ2-7; 10 bases agree with TRBD2. Germline V gene data show CDR1 as ENHRY and CDR2 as SYGVKD. J lost 3 bases, V lost 4 bases, and 18 bases had no gene match. The CDR3 has 19 residues. CDR3 loop: CAISVFGLADQVGVYEQYF. For the CDR3, the DNA is TGTGCCATCAGTGTCTTCGGACTAGCGGATCAGGTGGGGGTCTACGAGCAGTACTTC.

Ten or more counts support this clonotype. DNA of the CDR3: TGCGCCAGCAGCCCCCTTCTAGTTACTAGCACAGATACGCAGTATTTT. The encoded protein is CASSPLLVTSTDTQYF. The chain has TRBV4-1 and TRBJ2-3; D is unresolved. The V and J ends lost 4 bases and 0 bases respectively, with 14 bases between them. Germline lookup yields CDR1 MGHRA and CDR2 YSYEKL. The CDR3 contains 16 residues.

The rearrangement joins TRBV5-1 to TRBJ2-5; 12 bases map to TRBD2. After removal of 1 base from V and 4 bases from J, the junction contained 5 bases not matched to a gene. CDR1 and CDR2 from the germline V gene are SGHRS and YFSETQ. CDR3 length: 16 amino acids. The CDR3 sequence: CASSLRLAGVGETQYF. CDR3 in DNA: TGCGCCAGCAGCTTGAGACTAGCGGGGGTAGGAGAGACCCAGTACTTC. Variable domain in full (rest from reference TRBV5-1 and TRBJ2-5): KAGVTQTPRYLIKTRGQQVTLSCSPISGHRSVSWYQQTPGQGLQFLFEYFSETQRNKGNFPGRFSGRQFSNSRSEMNVSTLELGDSALYLCASSLRLAGVGETQYFGPGTRLLVL.

This clonotype was counted ten times or more. The V and J genes are TRBV12-3 or TRBV12-4 and TRBJ1-5; D may be TRBD1 (5 bases). The V and J ends lost 3 bases and 0 bases respectively, with 9 bases between them. The CDR3 length is 15 residues. The chain's CDR3 is CASSLDTLSNQPQHF. CDR3 nucleotides: TGTGCCAGCAGTTTGGACACCCTTAGCAATCAGCCCCAGCATTTT.

This clonotype was recorded at least ten times. The chain recombines TRBV27 with TRBJ1-1; 8 bases are shared with TRBD1. Trimming took 2 bases from V and 4 from J; bases not matched to a gene: 6. Germline V CDR1 and CDR2: MNHEY, SMNVEV (reference sequence). This CDR3 has 15 amino acids. The CDR3 sequence: CASSLKQGGFTEAFF. The CDR3 nucleotides read TGTGCCAGCAGTTTAAAACAGGGGGGGTTCACTGAAGCTTTCTTT.

This clonotype appeared many times. This chain joins TRBV25-1 and TRBJ2-3; 12 bases agree with TRBD2. Germline V CDR1 and CDR2: MGHDK, SYGVNS. CDR3 length: 19 residues. The V gene end was trimmed by 1 base and the J gene end by 3 bases; junction bases not matched to a gene: 11. This chain's CDR3 is CASSEFDFATSGGTDTQYF. The CDR3 DNA reads as TGTGCCAGCAGTGAATTCGATTTTGCGACTAGCGGGGGTACAGATACGCAGTATTTT. The full variable domain, in which reference TRBV25-1 and TRBJ2-3 provide the parts outside the CDR3, is EADIYQTPRYLVIGTGKKITLECSQTMGHDKMYWYQQDPGMELHLIHYSYGVNSTEKGDLSSESTVSRIRTEHFPLTLESARPSHTSQYLCASSEFDFATSGGTDTQYFGPGTRLTVL.

This clonotype was counted at least ten times. J is TRBJ1-5 and V is TRBV7-2; a possible D gene is TRBD1 (5 bases). CDR1 is SGHTA and CDR2 is FQGNSA in the germline V gene. The CDR3 has 15 amino acids. Trimming removed 4 bases at V and 2 bases at J, with 12 bases between. CDR3 amino acids: CASSSYGGRNQPQHF. CDR3 coding DNA: TGTGCCAGCAGCTCATACGGGGGACGCAATCAGCCCCAGCATTTT.

There are a few counts of this clonotype. The chain couples TRBV4-1 to TRBJ2-5, with TRBD2 identical over 11 bases. Losses at the gene ends were 4 bases for V and 1 base for J; bases not matched to a gene: 8. Germline CDR1 and CDR2: MGHRA and YSYEKL. The CDR3 has 17 amino acids. The CDR3 bases are TGCGCCAGCAGCCCCGGGGGACTAGCGGAGCCCCAAGAGACCCAGTACTTC. Amino acids: CASSPGGLAEPQETQYF.

This clonotype came up many times. The chain has TRBV28 and TRBJ2-3; the D gene is possibly TRBD1 (6 bases). Germline-derived CDR1 and CDR2 are MDHEN and SYDVKM. The CDR3 consists of 16 residues. The V end lost 7 bases, the J end lost 0 bases, and 17 bases lay between the germline ends. Written as DNA, the CDR3 is TGTGCCAGCAAATTCTCGGACAGTCCTAGCACAGATACGCAGTATTTT. As protein: CASKFSDSPSTDTQYF.

The V call is TRBV2, the J call TRBJ2-7; the match to TRBD2 covers 10 bases. With V trimmed by 6 bases and J by 4 bases, 9 bases remained unmatched. CDR1 SNHLY and CDR2 FYNNEI come from the germline V gene. This CDR3 has 15 amino acids. Written as DNA, the CDR3 is TGTGCCAGCAGCTACGGACTAGCGGCTTCGTACGAGCAGTACTTC. It encodes CASSYGLAASYEQYF.

The CDR3 region is CSACSTDSGNTIYF. The CDR3 DNA sequence: TGCAGCGCCTGCTCCACAGACTCTGGAAACACCATATATTTT. The chain carries TRBV29-1 and TRBJ1-3; D is undetermined. The germline V gene encodes CDR1 SQVTM and CDR2 ANQGSEA. V lost 7 bases and J 0 bases, leaving 13 bases between the germline ends. The CDR3 has 14 residues.

At least ten counts were recorded for this clonotype. The CDR3 DNA sequence: TGTGCCAGCAGTCGCGACAGGGTCACAGATACGCAGTATTTT. This translates into CASSRDRVTDTQYF. The chain has TRBV7-9 and TRBJ2-3; TRBD1 matches 7 bases. CDR1 is SEHNR, CDR2 FQNEAQ, per germline (reference sequence). The CDR3 covers 14 residues. The junction had 5 bases not matched to a gene; V was cut back by 6 bases and J by 2 bases.

The sample holds one count of this clonotype. The J gene is TRBJ2-7, the V gene TRBV18; 15 positions agree with TRBD2. The germline V gene has CDR1 KGHSH and CDR2 LQKENI. V shed 2 bases and J 4 bases; nucleotides not matched to a gene: 6. CDR3 size: 17 residues. The CDR3 sequence is CASSPKGLAGGGYEQYF. Here the CDR3 DNA reads TGTGCCAGCTCACCAAAGGGACTAGCGGGAGGAGGGTACGAGCAGTACTTC. Complete variable domain (other parts from reference TRBV18 and TRBJ2-7): NAGVMQNPRHLVRRRGQEARLRCSPMKGHSHVYWYRQLPEEGLKFMVYLQKENIIDESGMPKERFSAEFPKEGPSILRIQQVVRGDSAAYFCASSPKGLAGGGYEQYFGPGTRLTVT.

As for this clonotype: The junction does not match germline at one end; this may be a read error. This sequence joins TRBV28 and TRBJ1-2; D is perhaps TRBD1 (6 bases). The CDR3 is 14 amino acids. CDR1 is MDHEN, CDR2 SYDVKM, per germline. CDR3 coding DNA: TGTGCCAGCAGTACCCAGGGGTCTCACTATGTCTACACCTTC. Translating gives CASSTQGSHYVYTF.

This clonotype has just one count. The junction differs from germline at one of its ends, possibly a read error. The J gene is TRBJ2-1, the V gene TRBV2; perhaps D is TRBD1 or TRBD2 (5 bases each). The CDR3 loop spans 13 amino acids. Germline values: CDR1 SNHLY, CDR2 FYNNEI. The chain's CDR3 is CASLRGPQNEPFF. CDR3 DNA: TGTGCCAGCCTTCGGGGCCCCCAAAATGAGCCGTTCTTC.

This sequence joins TRBV19 and TRBJ1-1, with D tentatively TRBD1 (6 bases). There are 14 residues in the CDR3. CDR1 and CDR2 from the germline V gene are LNHDA and SQIVND (reference sequence). Trimming removed 3 bases at V and 1 base at J, with 9 bases between. The CDR3 loop reads CASSMGAANTEAFF. In DNA, the CDR3 is TGTGCCAGTAGTATGGGGGCCGCGAACACTGAAGCTTTCTTT.

This clonotype was seen a handful of times. J is TRBJ2-1 and V is TRBV12-3 or TRBV12-4, with TRBD2 identical over 13 bases. After removal of 5 bases from V and 7 bases from J, the junction contained 11 bases not matched to a gene. The CDR3 consists of 17 residues. The CDR3: CASSPTGLAGVDNEQFF. CDR3 DNA sequence: TGTGCCAGCAGTCCTACAGGACTAGCGGGAGTAGATAATGAGCAGTTCTTC.

This clonotype appeared many times. This chain links TRBV7-8 with TRBJ1-5; 7 positions match TRBD1. The last part of the DNA fits TRBJ1-4 better; the J call may be wrong. Germline CDR1 SGHVS, CDR2 FQNEAQ. The CDR3 extends over 14 amino acids. This chain's CDR3 is CASSLVGEGAGLFF. The CDR3 DNA sequence: TGTGCCAGCAGCTTAGTAGGGGAGGGGGCAGGACTGTTTTTT.